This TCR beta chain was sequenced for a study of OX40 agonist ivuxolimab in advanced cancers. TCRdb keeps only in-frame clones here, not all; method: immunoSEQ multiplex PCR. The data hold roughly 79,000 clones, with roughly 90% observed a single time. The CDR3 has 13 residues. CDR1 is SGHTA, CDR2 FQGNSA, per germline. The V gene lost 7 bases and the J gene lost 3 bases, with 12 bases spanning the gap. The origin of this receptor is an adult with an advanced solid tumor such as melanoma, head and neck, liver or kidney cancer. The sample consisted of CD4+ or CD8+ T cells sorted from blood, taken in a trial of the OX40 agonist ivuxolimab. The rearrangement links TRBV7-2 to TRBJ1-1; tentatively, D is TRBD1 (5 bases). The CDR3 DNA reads TGTGCCAGCACCGGGACGGATGACACTGAAGCTTTCTTT. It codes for CASTGTDDTEAFF.